A selection of T cell receptor beta chains follows, all from one sample in a study of T cell responses to AZD1222 COVID-19 vaccine. TCRdb's table, derived via immunoSEQ multiplex PCR, lists solely in-frame clones and lacks some. The table shows roughly 140,000 clones, with approximately 87% occurring only once. Sequences were derived from peripheral blood, sampled 28 days after the second AZD1222 dose. These receptor sequences come from an adult who received the AZD1222 COVID-19 vaccine. Each CDR3 is given with its conserved first and last residue. A D gene is named only where the DNA matches it firmly. Size tells how often a clone was seen (once, few, many) or the class of an expanded clone, and some rows leave it out.

v_gene,j_gene,len,abundance,d_gene,CDR3aa,CDR3nt
TRBV7-8,TRBJ1-1,16,.,.,CASSLGQIPIYTEAFF,TGTGCCAGCAGCCTAGGACAGATACCGATATACACTGAAGCTTTCTTT
TRBV27,TRBJ2-2,13,.,.,CASSRSGVGELFF,TGTGCCAGCAGTCGCTCTGGGGTCGGGGAGCTGTTTTTT
TRBV5-1,TRBJ2-7,16,.,TRBD2,CASSLAVWREGHEQYF,TGCGCCAGCAGCTTGGCAGTGTGGCGGGAGGGCCACGAGCAGTACTTC
TRBV7-2,TRBJ1-1,15,.,.,CASSLLVSLNTEAFF,TGTGCCAGCAGCTTATTGGTTAGTCTGAACACTGAAGCTTTCTTT
TRBV3-1/TRBV3-2,TRBJ1-2,15,.,.,CASSQDGGHNYGYTF,TGTGCCAGCAGCCAAGATGGGGGGCATAACTATGGCTACACCTTC
TRBV6-5,TRBJ2-1,15,.,TRBD2,CASSYTSGSFGEQFF,TGTGCCAGCAGTTACACTAGCGGGAGTTTCGGTGAGCAGTTCTTC
TRBV24-1,TRBJ2-6,18,.,TRBD1,CATSEAGQGVSGANVLTF,TGTGCCACCAGTGAAGCGGGACAGGGGGTCTCTGGGGCCAACGTCCTGACTTTC
TRBV4-3,TRBJ2-1,17,few,TRBD2,CASSQGRLAGSYNEQFF,TGCGCCAGCAGCCAAGGTCGCCTAGCGGGATCCTACAATGAGCAGTTCTTC
TRBV5-1,TRBJ1-6,14,.,TRBD1,CASSLETGASPLHF,TGCGCCAGCAGCTTGGAGACAGGGGCGTCACCCCTCCACTTT
TRBV28,TRBJ1-5,15,.,.,CASSTSTGGIQPQHF,TGTGCCAGCAGTACGTCTACGGGGGGGATCCAGCCCCAGCATTTT
TRBV3-1/TRBV3-2,TRBJ2-3,18,.,TRBD2,CASSPPPRASGGAVTQYF,TGTGCCAGCAGCCCGCCTCCACGGGCTAGCGGGGGGGCGGTGACGCAGTATTTT
TRBV5-4,TRBJ1-3,17,.,.,CASSLGPARGSGNTIYF,TGTGCCAGCAGCTTGGGCCCCGCGCGGGGTTCTGGAAACACCATATATTTT
TRBV21-1,TRBJ1-2,15,.,.,CASKPPIQGSGRYTF,TGTGCCAGCAAACCCCCCATCCAGGGTAGTGGTCGCTACACCTTC